The following is a T cell receptor beta chain sequence with its context. As yet, its antigen is unknown. TCRdb called the 5' RACE reads again in MiXCR, with one record for every CDR3 protein. The sample comprises around 280,000 distinct CDR3 sequences, about 8% of which are singletons, and approximately 2.1% rests with the top ten. The CDR3 is 12 residues long. CDR1 SGHVS and CDR2 FQNEAQ come from the germline V gene. The V segment lost 1 base and the J segment 12 bases; nucleotides outside the gene matches: 5. This entry comes from a study of identical twins. Overall study findings and caveats: Compared with models, monozygotic twins showed more out-of-frame TCR alpha sharing. Researchers caution that invariant MAIT and iNKT cells could partly confound zero-insertion analyses. Insertion counts were lower in abundant cord blood beta clonotypes, a trend that memory repertoires did not show.

The same sample was also studied in work on yellow fever vaccine responses in identical twins. As reported in that work: A vaccine T cell response that seemed partly convergent and partly personalized was reported in twins.

Input material: memory (CD45RO+) T cells sorted from blood. The clonotype was recovered from a woman aged 18-29 years in good health. The V and J genes are TRBV7-8 and TRBJ2-7, with 8 positions matching TRBD2. CDR3 sequence reads: CASSLGAGTRYF. For the CDR3, the DNA is TGTGCCAGCAGCTTAGGGGCCGGGACTAGGTACTTC.